The clone carrying this T cell receptor beta chain was found a few times. Trimming removed 4 bases from V and 6 bases from J; junction bases left unmatched: 7. The CDR3 runs 15 residues. Germline assignment: CDR1 MGHRA and CDR2 YSYEKL. The authors' processing: Reference gene primer amplification gave nucleated cell count estimates. Produced via immunoSEQ multiplex PCR; TCRdb's table is partial and in-frame only. Clone size and V and J calls were adopted from that table, with D and trimming inferred from the DNA. The data show 150,000 to 200,000 clones, about four fifths seen once. These data originate in a study of blood T cell repertoires in COVID-19. Study-wide context: Whether acute or convalescent, the COVID-19 samples came from the United States, Italy and Spain. PBMCs, B-cell-depleted T cells, or T cells provided the cDNA or gDNA that made up the material.

The rearrangement uses TRBV4-1 and TRBJ1-5; 9 nucleotides line up with TRBD1. Sequencing was carried out using peripheral blood. The sequence was obtained from a human donor with acute or convalescent COVID-19. The donor label of this sample is uncertain. CDR3 region: CASSPTGTGIQPQHF. Written as DNA, the CDR3 is TGCGCCAGCAGCCCGACAGGGACAGGGATTCAGCCCCAGCATTTT.